This T cell receptor beta chain was recorded in a study of Graves' ophthalmopathy and Graves' hyperthyroidism. Amplification from RNA transcripts yielded the TCR beta CDR3 regions. In the first round, RT-PCR was carried out with HTBI primers, and a multiplex PCR formed the second round. TCRdb reanalysed the multiplex PCR reads using MiXCR and keeps one entry per CDR3 protein. The table lists 560,000 or so distinct CDR3 sequences, approximately 37% of them singletons. Pregnancy or lactation, uncontrolled infections and other autoimmune diseases were grounds for excluding patients. Germline V lookup: CDR1 MNHNS, CDR2 SASEGT. The V end lost 2 bases, the J end lost 2 bases, and 7 bases lay between the germline ends. The CDR3 runs 14 residues. Overall study results and limits: Most clonotypes expanded in thyroid above 0.001 frequency were present in blood too. Ophthalmopathy could be told apart from stable hyperthyroidism by a 13-signature model (around 85% sensitivity, about 80% specificity).

This clonotype appeared many times. No antigen is known for it. The chain recombines TRBV6-1 with TRBJ1-5, with unresolved D. The specimen was peripheral blood or thyroid tissue (not recorded which). This receptor was taken from an adult man with Graves' hyperthyroidism. CDR3: CASSESWGNQPQHF. As DNA, the CDR3 is TGTGCCAGCAGTGAATCTTGGGGCAATCAGCCCCAGCATTTT.